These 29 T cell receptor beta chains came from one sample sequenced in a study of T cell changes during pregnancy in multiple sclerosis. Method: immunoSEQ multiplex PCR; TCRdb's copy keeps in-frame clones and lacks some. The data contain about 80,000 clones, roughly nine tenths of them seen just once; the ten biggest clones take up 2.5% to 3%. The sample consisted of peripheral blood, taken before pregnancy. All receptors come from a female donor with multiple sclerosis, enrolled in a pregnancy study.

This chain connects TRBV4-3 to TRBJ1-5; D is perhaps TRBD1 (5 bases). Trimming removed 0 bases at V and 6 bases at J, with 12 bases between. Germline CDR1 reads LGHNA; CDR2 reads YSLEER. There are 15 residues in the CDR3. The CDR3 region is CASSQDPRVSQPQHF. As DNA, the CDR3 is TGCGCCAGCAGCCAAGATCCCAGGGTTAGTCAGCCCCAGCATTTT.

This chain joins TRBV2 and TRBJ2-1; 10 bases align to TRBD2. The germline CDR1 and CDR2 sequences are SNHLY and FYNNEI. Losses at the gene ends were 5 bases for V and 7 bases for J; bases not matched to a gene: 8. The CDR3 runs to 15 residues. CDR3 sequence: CASSYSSGRGNEQFF. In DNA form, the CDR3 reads TGTGCCAGCAGTTATTCTAGCGGGAGAGGGAATGAGCAGTTCTTC.

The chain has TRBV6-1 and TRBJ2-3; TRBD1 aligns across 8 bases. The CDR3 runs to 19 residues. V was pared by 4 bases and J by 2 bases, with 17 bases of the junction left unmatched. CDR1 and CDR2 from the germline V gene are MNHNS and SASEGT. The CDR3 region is CASSGLDRDFLRFTDTQYF. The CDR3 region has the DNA TGTGCCAGCAGTGGTCTGGACAGGGACTTTTTACGATTCACAGATACGCAGTATTTT.

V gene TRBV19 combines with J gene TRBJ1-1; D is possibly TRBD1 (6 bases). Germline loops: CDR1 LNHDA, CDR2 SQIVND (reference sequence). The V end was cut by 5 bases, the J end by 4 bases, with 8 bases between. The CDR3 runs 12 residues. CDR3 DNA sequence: TGTGCCAGTAGTCAGGGGATCACTGAAGCTTTCTTT. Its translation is CASSQGITEAFF. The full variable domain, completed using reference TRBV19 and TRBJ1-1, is DGGITQSPKYLFRKEGQNVTLSCEQNLNHDAMYWYRQDPGQGLRLIYYSQIVNDFQKGDIAEGYSVSREKKESFPLTVTSAQKNPTAFYLCASSQGITEAFFGQGTRLTVV.

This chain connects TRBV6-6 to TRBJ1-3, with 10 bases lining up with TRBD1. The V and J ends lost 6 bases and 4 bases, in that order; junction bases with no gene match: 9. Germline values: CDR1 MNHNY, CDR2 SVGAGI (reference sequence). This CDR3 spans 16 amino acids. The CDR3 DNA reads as TGTGCCAGCAGACATAGACAGGGGGCGTCAGGAAACACCATATATTTT. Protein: CASRHRQGASGNTIYF.

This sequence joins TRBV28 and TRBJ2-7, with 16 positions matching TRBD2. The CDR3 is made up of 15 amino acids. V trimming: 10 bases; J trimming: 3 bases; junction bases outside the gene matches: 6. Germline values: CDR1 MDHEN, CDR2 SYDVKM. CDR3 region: CAIGTSGRANYEQYF. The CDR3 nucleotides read TGTGCCATCGGGACTAGCGGGAGGGCCAACTACGAGCAGTACTTC.

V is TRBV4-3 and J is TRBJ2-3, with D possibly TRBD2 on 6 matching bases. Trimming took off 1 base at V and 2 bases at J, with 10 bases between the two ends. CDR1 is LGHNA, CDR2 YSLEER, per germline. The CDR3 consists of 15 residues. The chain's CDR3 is CASSQGGLNTDTQYF. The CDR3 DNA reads TGCGCCAGCAGCCAAGGGGGACTGAACACAGATACGCAGTATTTT.

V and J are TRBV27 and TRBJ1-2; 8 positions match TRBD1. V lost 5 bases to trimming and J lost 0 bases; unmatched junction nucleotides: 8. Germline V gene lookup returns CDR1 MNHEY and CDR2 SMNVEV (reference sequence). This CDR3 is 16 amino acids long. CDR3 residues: CASSPRTGNPNYGYTF. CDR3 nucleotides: TGTGCCAGCAGTCCCCGGACAGGGAACCCTAACTATGGCTACACCTTC.

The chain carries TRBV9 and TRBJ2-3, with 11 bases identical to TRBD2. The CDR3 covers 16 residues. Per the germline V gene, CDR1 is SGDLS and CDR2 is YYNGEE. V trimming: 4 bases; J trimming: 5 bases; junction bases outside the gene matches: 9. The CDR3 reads CASSPALAGGEDTQYF. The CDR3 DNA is TGTGCCAGCAGCCCCGCCCTAGCGGGAGGTGAAGATACGCAGTATTTT.

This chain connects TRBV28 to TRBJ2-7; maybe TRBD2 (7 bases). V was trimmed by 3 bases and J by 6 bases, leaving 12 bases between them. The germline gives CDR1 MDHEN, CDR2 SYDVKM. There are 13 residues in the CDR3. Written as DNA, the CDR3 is TGTGCCAGCAGTTTGGGGGGGGCAGGCGAGCAGTACTTC. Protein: CASSLGGAGEQYF.

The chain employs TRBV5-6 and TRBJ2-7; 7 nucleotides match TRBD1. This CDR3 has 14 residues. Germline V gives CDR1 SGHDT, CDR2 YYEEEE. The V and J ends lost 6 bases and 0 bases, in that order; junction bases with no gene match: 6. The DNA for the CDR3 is TGTGCCAGCACCCAACAGGGGCCCTCCTACGAGCAGTACTTC. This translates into CASTQQGPSYEQYF.

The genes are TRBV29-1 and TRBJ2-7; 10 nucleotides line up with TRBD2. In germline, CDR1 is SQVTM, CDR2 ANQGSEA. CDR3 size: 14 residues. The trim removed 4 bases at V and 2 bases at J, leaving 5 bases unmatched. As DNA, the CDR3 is TGCAGCGTTGCGCCTAGCGGGAGCACCTACGAGCAGTACTTC. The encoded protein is CSVAPSGSTYEQYF.

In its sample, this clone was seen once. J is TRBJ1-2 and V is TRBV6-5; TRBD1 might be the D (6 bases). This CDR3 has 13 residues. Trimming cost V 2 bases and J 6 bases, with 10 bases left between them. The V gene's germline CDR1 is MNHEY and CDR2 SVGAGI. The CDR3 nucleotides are TGTGCCAGCAGTTACGGGCAGGGGAATGGCTACACCTTC. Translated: CASSYGQGNGYTF.

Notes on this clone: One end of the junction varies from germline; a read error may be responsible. CDR3 sequence reads: CASSQRGQPTLLF. CDR3 DNA: TGTGCCAGCAGCCAGAGGGGACAGCCAACCCTCCTCTTC. The chain joins TRBV4-2 to TRBJ1-2, with 7 positions matching TRBD1. Germline CDR1 is LGHNA and CDR2 is YNFKEQ. CDR3 length: 13 residues.

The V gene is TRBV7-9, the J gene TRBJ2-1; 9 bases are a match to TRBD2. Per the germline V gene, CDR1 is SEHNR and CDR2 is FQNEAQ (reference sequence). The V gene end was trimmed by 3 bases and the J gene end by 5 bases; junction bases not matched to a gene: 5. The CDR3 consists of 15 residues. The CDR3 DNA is TGTGCCAGCAGCTTCTATGGGACTAGCCACAATGAGCAGTTCTTC. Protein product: CASSFYGTSHNEQFF.

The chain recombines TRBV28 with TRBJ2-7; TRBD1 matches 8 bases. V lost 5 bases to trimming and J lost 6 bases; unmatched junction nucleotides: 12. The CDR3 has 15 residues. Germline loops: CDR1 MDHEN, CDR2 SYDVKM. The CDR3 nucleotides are TGTGCCAGCAGTCGTCAGACAGGGGATGACTTCGAGCAGTACTTC. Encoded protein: CASSRQTGDDFEQYF.

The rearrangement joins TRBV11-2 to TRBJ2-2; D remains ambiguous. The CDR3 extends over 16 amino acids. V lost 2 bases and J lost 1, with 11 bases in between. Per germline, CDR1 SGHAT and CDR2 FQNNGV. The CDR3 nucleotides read TGTGCCAGCAGCTTATTTGCCCGAGTGAACACCGGGGAGCTGTTTTTT. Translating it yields CASSLFARVNTGELFF.

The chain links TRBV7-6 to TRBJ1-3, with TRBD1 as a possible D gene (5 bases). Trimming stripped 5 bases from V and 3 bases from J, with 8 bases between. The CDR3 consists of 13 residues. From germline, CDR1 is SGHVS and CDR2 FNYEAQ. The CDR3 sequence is CASSQGLGNTIYF. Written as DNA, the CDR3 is TGTGCCAGCAGCCAGGGCCTTGGAAACACCATATATTTT.

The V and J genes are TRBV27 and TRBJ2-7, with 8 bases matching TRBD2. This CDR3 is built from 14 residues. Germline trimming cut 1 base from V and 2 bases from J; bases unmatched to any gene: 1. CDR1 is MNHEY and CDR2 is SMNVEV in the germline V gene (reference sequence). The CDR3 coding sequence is TGTGCCAGCAGTTTATTTAGCGGGACCTACGAGCAGTACTTC. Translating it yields CASSLFSGTYEQYF.

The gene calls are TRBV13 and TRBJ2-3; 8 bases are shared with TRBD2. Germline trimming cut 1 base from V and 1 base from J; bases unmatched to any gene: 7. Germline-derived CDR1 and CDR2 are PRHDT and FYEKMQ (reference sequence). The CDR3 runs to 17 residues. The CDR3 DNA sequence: TGTGCCAGCAGCTTAGTGTCTCCGGGAGGGCGCACAGATACGCAGTATTTT. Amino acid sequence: CASSLVSPGGRTDTQYF.

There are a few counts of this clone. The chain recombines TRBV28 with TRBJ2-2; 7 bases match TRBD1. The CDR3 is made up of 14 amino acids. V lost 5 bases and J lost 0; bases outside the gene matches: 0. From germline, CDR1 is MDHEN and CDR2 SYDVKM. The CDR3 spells CASSGTANTGELFF. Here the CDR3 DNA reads TGTGCCAGCAGTGGGACAGCGAACACCGGGGAGCTGTTTTTT.

CDR3 DNA sequence: TGTGCCAGTAGTACCGCCCTCACTAGCGAGCTTGAGCAGTTCTTC. Residues: CASSTALTSELEQFF. This chain links TRBV19 with TRBJ2-1, with 7 bases lining up with TRBD2. The CDR3 extends over 15 amino acids. After removal of 4 bases from V and 9 bases from J, the junction contained 12 bases not matched to a gene. Germline CDR1 and CDR2: LNHDA and SQIVND (reference sequence).

The CDR3: CASSLSPSWGDEQYF. DNA of the CDR3: TGTGCCAGTAGCCTATCTCCCTCATGGGGGGACGAGCAGTACTTC. The chain joins TRBV19 to TRBJ2-7; D may be TRBD2 (6 bases). Germline V gene sequence: CDR1 LNHDA, CDR2 SQIVND (reference sequence). CDR3 size: 15 residues. Trimming took 6 bases from V and 5 from J, leaving 20 bases between them.

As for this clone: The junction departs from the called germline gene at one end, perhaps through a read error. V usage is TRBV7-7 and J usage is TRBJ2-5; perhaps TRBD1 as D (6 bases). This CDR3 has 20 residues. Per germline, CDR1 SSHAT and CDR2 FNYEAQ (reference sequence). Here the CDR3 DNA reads TGTGCTAGCAGCTTAGATCCCCCGACCCAGACAGGAGGACATCGGGAGACCCAGTACTTC. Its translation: CASSLDPPTQTGGHRETQYF.

The CDR3, as DNA: TGTGCCAGCAGACTAGCGGGAGGGGACACAGATACGCAGTATTTT. It is translated as CASRLAGGDTDTQYF. V usage is TRBV6-1 and J usage is TRBJ2-3; 13 bases fit TRBD2. Germline CDR1 and CDR2: MNHNS and SASEGT. The CDR3 is 15 amino acids. The ends lost 6 bases at V and 2 bases at J; junction bases unmatched: 2.

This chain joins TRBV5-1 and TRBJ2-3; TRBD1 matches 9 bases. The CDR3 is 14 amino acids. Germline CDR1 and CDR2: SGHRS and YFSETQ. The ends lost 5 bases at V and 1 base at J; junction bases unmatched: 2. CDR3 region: CASRRDRGTDTQYF. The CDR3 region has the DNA TGCGCCAGCAGGAGGGACAGGGGCACAGATACGCAGTATTTT.

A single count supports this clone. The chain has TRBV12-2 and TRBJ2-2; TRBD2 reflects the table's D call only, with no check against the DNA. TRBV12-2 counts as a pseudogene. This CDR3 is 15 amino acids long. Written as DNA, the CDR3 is TGTGCAAGTCAAGCCGCGGGAGTCGGCCCGGGGGAGCTGTTTTTT. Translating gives CASQAAGVGPGELFF.

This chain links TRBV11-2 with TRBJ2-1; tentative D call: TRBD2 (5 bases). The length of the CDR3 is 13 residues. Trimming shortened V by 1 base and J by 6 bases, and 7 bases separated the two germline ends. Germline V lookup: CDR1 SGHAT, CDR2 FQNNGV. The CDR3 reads CASSLAGVNEQFF. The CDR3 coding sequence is TGTGCCAGCAGCTTAGCCGGGGTCAATGAGCAGTTCTTC. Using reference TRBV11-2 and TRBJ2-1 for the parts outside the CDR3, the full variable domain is EAGVAQSPRYKIIEKRQSVAFWCNPISGHATLYWYQQILGQGPKLLIQFQNNGVVDDSQLPKDRFSAERLKGVDSTLKIQPAKLEDSAVYLCASSLAGVNEQFFGPGTRLTVL.

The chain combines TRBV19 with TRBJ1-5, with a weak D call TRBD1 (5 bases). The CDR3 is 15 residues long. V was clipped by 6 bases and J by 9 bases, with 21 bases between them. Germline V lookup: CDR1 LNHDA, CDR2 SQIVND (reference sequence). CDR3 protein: CASSPSQHRRGPQHF. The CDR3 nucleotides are TGTGCCAGTAGCCCCAGTCAACACCGGAGGGGGCCCCAGCATTTT.